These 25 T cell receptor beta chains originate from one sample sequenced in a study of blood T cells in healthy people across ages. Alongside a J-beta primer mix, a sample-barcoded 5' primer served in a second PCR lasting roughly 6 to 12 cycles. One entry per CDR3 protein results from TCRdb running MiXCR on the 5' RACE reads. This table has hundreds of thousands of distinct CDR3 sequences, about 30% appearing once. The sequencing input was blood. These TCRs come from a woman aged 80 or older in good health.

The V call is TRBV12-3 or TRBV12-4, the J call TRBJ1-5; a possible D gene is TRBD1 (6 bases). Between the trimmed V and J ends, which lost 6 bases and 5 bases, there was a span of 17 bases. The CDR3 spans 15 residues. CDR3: CASSPRQARHQPQHF. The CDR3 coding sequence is TGTGCCAGCAGCCCCCGACAGGCCCGGCATCAGCCCCAGCATTTT.

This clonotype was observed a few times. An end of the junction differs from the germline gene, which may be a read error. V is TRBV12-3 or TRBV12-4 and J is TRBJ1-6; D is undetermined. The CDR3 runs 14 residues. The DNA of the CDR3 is TGTGCCATCAGTTTGGGATCCTATAATTCACCCCTCCACTTT. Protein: CAISLGSYNSPLHF.

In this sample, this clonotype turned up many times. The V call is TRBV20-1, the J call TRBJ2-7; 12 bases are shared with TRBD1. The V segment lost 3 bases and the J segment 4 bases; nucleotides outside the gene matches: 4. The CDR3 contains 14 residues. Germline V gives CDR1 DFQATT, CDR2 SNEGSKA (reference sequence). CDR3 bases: TGCAGTGCTAGTCGGGACAGGGGGCTATACGAGCAGTACTTC. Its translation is CSASRDRGLYEQYF.

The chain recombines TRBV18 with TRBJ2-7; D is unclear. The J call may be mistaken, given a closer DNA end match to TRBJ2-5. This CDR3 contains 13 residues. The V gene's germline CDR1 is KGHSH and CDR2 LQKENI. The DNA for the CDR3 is TGTGCCAGCTCACCTGGTGATGGAGAGACCCAGTACTTC. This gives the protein CASSPGDGETQYF.

CDR3 sequence: CASSDRGYSYEQYF. DNA of the CDR3: TGTGCCAGCAGTGACAGGGGATATTCCTACGAGCAGTACTTC. The chain links TRBV12-3 or TRBV12-4 to TRBJ2-7; 8 bases map to TRBD1. The V segment lost 5 bases and the J segment 1 base; nucleotides outside the gene matches: 4. There are 14 residues in the CDR3.

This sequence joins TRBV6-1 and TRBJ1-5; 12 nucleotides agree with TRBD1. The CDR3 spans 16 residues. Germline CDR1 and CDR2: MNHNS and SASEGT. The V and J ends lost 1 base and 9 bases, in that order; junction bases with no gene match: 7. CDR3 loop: CASSEGDRGLPGPQHF. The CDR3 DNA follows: TGTGCCAGCAGTGAAGGGGACAGGGGGCTCCCTGGGCCCCAGCATTTT.

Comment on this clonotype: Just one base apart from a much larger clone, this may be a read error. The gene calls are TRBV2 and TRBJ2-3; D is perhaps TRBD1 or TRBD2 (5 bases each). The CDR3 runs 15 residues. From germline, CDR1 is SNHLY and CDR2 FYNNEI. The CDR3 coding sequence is TGTGCCAGCAGTGAGTCGGGGCCCTTCACAGATACGCGGTATTTT. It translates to CASSESGPFTDTRYF.

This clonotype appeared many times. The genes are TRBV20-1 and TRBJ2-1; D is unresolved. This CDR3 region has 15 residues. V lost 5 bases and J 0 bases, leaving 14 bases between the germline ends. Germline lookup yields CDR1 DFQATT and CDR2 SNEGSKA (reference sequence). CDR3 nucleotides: TGCAGTGCTGCGGACCGGTCGAGCTCCTACAATGAGCAGTTCTTC. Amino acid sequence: CSAADRSSSYNEQFF.

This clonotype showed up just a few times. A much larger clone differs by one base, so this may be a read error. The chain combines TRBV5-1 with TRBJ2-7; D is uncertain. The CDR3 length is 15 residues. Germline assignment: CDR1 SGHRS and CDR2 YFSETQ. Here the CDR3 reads CASSATTDGSCEQYF. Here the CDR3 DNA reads TGCGCCAGCAGCGCCACAACGGACGGCTCCTGCGAGCAGTACTTC.

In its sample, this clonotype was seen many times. CDR3 region: CASSHTNYGYTF. The CDR3 DNA is TGTGCCAGCAGCCACACCAACTATGGCTACACCTTC. This rearrangement joins TRBV6-5 to TRBJ1-2; D gene ambiguous. Germline-derived CDR1 and CDR2 are MNHEY and SVGAGI. The V and J ends lost 6 bases and 2 bases respectively, with 7 bases between them. The CDR3 spans 12 residues.

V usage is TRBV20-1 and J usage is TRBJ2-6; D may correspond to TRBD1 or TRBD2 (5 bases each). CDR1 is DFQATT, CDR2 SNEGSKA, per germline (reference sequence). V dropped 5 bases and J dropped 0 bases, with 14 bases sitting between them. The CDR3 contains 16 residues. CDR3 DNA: TGCAGTGCTGGAGGTGTGGGGCTCTCTGGGGCCAACGTCCTGACTTTC. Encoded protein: CSAGGVGLSGANVLTF.

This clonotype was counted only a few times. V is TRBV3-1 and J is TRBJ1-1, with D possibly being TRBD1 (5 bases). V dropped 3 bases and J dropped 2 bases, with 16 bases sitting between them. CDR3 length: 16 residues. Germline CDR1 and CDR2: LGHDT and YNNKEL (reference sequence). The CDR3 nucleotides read TGTGCCAGCAGCCAGAACCCGGGACGGAGTAACACTGAAGCTTTCTTT. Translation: CASSQNPGRSNTEAFF.

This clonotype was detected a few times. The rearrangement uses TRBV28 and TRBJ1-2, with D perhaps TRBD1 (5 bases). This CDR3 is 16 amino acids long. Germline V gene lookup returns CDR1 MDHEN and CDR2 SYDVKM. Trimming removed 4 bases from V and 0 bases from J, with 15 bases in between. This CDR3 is CASSSPEGRANYGYTF. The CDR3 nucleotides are TGTGCCAGCAGTTCCCCCGAGGGACGAGCTAACTATGGCTACACCTTC.

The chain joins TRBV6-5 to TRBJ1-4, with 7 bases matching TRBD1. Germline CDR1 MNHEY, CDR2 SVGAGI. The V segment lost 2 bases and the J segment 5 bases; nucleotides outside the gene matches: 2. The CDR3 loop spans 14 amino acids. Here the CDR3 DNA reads TGTGCCAGCAGTTACGGGACAGTGAATGAAAAACTGTTTTTT. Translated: CASSYGTVNEKLFF.

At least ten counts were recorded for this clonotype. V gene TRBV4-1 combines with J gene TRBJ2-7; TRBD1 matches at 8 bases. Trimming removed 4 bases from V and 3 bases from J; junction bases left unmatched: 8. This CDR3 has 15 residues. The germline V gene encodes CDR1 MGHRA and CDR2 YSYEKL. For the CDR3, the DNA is TGCGCCAGCAGCCTCCAGACAGGGGCCGGCTACGAGCAGTACTTC. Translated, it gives CASSLQTGAGYEQYF.

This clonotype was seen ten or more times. The chain's CDR3 is CSAREFQGSLGYGYTF. For the CDR3, the DNA is TGCAGTGCTAGAGAATTCCAGGGTTCCCTTGGGTATGGCTACACCTTC. The chain carries TRBV20-1 and TRBJ1-2; D perhaps matches TRBD1 (5 bases). The CDR3 length is 16 residues. Between the trimmed V and J ends, which lost 0 bases and 5 bases, there was a span of 19 bases. Per the germline V gene, CDR1 is DFQATT and CDR2 is SNEGSKA (reference sequence).

CDR3 coding DNA: TGTGCCACCAGTGATTTGCCAGGGGAGACCCAGTACTTC. This sequence encodes CATSDLPGETQYF. This chain joins TRBV24-1 and TRBJ2-4; tentative D call: TRBD1 (5 bases). The J call is uncertain, as TRBJ2-5 better fits the DNA end. CDR1 is KGHDR and CDR2 is SFDVKD in the germline V gene. This CDR3 is built from 13 residues.

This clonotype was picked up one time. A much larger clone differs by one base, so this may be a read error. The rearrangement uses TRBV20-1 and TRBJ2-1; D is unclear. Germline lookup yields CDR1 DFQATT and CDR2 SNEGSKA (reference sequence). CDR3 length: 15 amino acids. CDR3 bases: TGCGGTGCTAGAGAGACAAATCGAATGAACAATGAGCAGTTCTTC. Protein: CGARETNRMNNEQFF.

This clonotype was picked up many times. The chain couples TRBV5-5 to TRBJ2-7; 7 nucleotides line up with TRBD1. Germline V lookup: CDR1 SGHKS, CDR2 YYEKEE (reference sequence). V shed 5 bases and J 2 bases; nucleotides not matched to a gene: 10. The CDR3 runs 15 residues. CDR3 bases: TGTGCCAGCAGACCCGGGACAGCCACTACCTACGAGCAGTACTTC. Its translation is CASRPGTATTYEQYF. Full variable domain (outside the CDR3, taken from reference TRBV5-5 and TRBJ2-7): DAGVTQSPTHLIKTRGQQVTLRCSPISGHKSVSWYQQVLGQGPQFIFQYYEKEERGRGNFPDRFSARQFPNYSSELNVNALLLGDSALYLCASRPGTATTYEQYFGPGTRLTVT.

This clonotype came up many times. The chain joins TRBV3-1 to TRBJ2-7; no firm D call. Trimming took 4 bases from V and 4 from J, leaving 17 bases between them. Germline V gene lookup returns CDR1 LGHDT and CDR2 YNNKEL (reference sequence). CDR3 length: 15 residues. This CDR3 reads CASSPRSWPPYEQYF. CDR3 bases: TGTGCCAGCAGCCCCCGATCTTGGCCTCCATACGAGCAGTACTTC.

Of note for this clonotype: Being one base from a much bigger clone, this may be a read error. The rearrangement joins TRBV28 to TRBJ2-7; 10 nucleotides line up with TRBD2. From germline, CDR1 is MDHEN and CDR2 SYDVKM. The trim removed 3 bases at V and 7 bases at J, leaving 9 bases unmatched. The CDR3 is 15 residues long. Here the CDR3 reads CASSLVSGGANEQYF. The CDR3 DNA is TGTGCCAGCAGTTTGGTCAGCGGGGGGGCGAATGAGCAGTACTTC.

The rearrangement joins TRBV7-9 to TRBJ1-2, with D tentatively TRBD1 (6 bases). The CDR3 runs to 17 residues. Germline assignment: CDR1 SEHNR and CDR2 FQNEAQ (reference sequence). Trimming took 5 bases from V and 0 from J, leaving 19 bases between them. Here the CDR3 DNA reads TGTGCCAGCAGCGGAGGGGGTCGACAGGCCCCTAACTATGGCTACACCTTC. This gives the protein CASSGGGRQAPNYGYTF.

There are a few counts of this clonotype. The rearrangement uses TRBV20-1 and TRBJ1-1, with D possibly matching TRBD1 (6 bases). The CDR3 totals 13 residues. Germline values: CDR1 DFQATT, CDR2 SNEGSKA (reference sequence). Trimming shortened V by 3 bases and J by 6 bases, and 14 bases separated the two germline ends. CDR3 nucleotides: TGCAGTGCTAGGGCACAGGGTACGGCTGAAGCTTTCTTT. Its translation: CSARAQGTAEAFF.

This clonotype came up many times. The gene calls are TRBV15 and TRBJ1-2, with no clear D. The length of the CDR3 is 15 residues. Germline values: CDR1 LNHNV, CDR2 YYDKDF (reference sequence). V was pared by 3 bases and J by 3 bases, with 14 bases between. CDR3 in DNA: TGTGCCACCAGCAGCTTAAACGGGAGGGACTATGGCTACACCTTC. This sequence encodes CATSSLNGRDYGYTF.

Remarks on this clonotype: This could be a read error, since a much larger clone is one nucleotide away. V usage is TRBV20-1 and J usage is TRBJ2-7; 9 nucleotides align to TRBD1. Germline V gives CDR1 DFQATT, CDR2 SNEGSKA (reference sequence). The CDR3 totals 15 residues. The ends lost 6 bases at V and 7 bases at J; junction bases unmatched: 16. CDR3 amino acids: CSATGTGMRDNEQYF. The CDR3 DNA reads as TGCAGTGCCACCGGGACAGGGATGCGAGACAATGAGCAGTACTTC.